The following is a TCR beta chain sequence with its context. Its antigen is still unknown. This entry is derived from a study of shared clonotypes between healthy human individuals. Study-level background: Donors were two women and a few men aged 18 to 49.

Only in-frame clones appear in the TCRdb table, and some are missing; sequencing was by immunoSEQ multiplex PCR. The repertoire holds a few million clones, with 93% as singletons. The CDR3 spans 15 residues. The V end lost 6 bases, the J end lost 4 bases, and 16 bases lay between the germline ends. Germline CDR1 reads MNHEY; CDR2 reads SMNVEV (reference sequence). Study-wide points: The genetic and exposure-history diversity represented was limited by few donors. Naive subsets, compared against memory subsets, generally had larger estimated richness values.

The naive CD8 population came from CD45RO-negative cells selected for CCR7, without terminally differentiated effector memory CD45RA+ cells. All of the donors resided in Nashville, Tennessee, and each was a Caucasian adult. Source material: naive CD8+ T cells from PBMCs. The chain employs TRBV27 and TRBJ1-5; no reliable D call. This sequence was found in a young man in good health. Some clones in this sample may be carry-over from other donors' samples. CDR3 sequence: CASSPVRRLNQPQHF. CDR3 nucleotide sequence: TGTGCCAGCAGCCCCGTCCGGAGGCTGAATCAGCCCCAGCATTTT.